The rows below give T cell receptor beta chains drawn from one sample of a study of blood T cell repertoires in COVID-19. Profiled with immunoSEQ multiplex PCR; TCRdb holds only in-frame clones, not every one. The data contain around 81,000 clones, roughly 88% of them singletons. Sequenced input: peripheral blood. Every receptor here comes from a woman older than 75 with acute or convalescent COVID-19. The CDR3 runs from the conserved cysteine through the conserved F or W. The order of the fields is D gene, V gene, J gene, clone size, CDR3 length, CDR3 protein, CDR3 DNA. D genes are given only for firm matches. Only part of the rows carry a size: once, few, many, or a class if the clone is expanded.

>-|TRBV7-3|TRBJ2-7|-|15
CASSLTGSPGHEQYF
TGTGCCAGCAGCTTAACTGGCTCCCCTGGCCACGAGCAGTACTTC
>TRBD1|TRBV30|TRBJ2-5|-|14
CAWILRGQGETQYF
TGTGCCTGGATACTAAGGGGGCAGGGAGAGACCCAGTACTTC
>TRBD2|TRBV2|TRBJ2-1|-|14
CASSKRTSVDEQFF
TGTGCCAGCAGTAAGAGGACTAGCGTCGATGAGCAGTTCTTC
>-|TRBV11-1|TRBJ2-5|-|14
CASSLGGQQETQYF
TGTGCCAGCAGCTTGGGGGGACAGCAAGAGACCCAGTACTTC
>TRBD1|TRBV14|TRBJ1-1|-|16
CASSRSGQGRNTEAFF
TGTGCCAGCAGCCGTTCGGGACAGGGGCGGAACACTGAAGCTTTCTTT
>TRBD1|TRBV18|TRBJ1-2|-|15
CASSPGTEVGYGYTF
TGTGCCAGCTCACCCGGGACAGAGGTCGGCTATGGCTACACCTTC
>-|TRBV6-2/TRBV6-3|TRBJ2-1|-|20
CASSLPPVDSGTSTYNEQFF
TGTGCCAGCAGCCTTCCGCCGGTTGATAGCGGAACATCCACCTACAATGAGCAGTTCTTC
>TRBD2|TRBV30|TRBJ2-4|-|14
CAWSLAGGLDIQYF
TGTGCCTGGAGTCTAGCGGGGGGGCTTGACATTCAGTACTTC
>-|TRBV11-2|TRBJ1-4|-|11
CASSLHEKLFF
TGTGCCAGCAGCCTCCATGAAAAACTGTTTTTT
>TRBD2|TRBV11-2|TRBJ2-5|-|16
CASSLGLAGGQETQYF
TGTGCCAGCAGCTTAGGCCTAGCGGGGGGACAAGAGACCCAGTACTTC
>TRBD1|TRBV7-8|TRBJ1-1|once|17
CASSLDGQGVGDTEAFF
TGTGCCAGCAGCTTAGACGGACAGGGGGTGGGTGACACTGAAGCTTTCTTT
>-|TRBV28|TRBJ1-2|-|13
CASSWGTTNGYTF
TGTGCCAGCAGTTGGGGCACTACTAATGGCTACACCTTC
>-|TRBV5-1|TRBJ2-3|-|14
CASSLEASADTQYF
TGCGCCAGCAGCTTGGAGGCTAGCGCAGATACGCAGTATTTT
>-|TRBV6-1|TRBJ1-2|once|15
CASSELLGGAYGYTF
TGTGCCAGCAGTGAACTACTTGGCGGAGCCTATGGCTACACCTTC
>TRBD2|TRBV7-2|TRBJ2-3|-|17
CASSLAGLAGAQDTQYF
TGTGCCAGCAGCTTAGCGGGACTAGCGGGAGCACAAGATACGCAGTATTTT
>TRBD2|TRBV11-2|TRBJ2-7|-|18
CASSLTGIGLAGAPAQYF
TGTGCCAGCAGCTTAACCGGAATTGGACTAGCGGGAGCACCCGCGCAGTACTTC
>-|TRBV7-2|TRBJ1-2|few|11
CASSPLHGYTF
TGTGCCAGCAGCCCCCTCCATGGCTACACCTTC
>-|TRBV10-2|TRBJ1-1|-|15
CASSEEGGRIRGAFF
TGCGCCAGCAGTGAGGAGGGCGGCCGTATTCGTGGAGCTTTCTTT
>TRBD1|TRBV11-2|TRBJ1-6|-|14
CASRSGGENSPLHF
TGTGCCAGCAGATCAGGGGGCGAGAATTCACCCCTCCACTTT
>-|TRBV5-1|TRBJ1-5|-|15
CASSPGQPSNQPQHF
TGCGCCAGCAGCCCCGGACAGCCTAGCAATCAGCCCCAGCATTTT
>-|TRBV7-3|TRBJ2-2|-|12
CASSLSLGELFF
TGTGCCAGCAGCTTATCCCTCGGGGAGCTGTTTTTT
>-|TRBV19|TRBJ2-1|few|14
CASSIDQGYNEQFF
TGTGCCAGTAGTATCGATCAGGGGTACAATGAGCAGTTCTTC
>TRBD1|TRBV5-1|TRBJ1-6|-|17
CASSLGAGQGWSSPLHF
TGCGCCAGCAGCTTGGGGGCCGGACAGGGGTGGAGTTCACCCCTCCACTTT